This T cell receptor beta chain came from a study of T-cell memory formation after mild COVID-19. A single count supports this clonotype. From germline, CDR1 is LNHNV and CDR2 YYDKDF (reference sequence). The CDR3 extends over 17 amino acids. Losses at the gene ends were 1 base for V and 8 bases for J; bases not matched to a gene: 11. TCRdb re-derived calls from the 5' RACE reads in MiXCR, one entry per CDR3 protein. The repertoire holds 430,000 or so distinct CDR3 sequences, with 20% to 25% as singletons. The TCR comes from an adult woman who had mild COVID-19 (a few samples of this study predate the infection). Cell type and time point are not known. Sequenced sample: PBMCs or a T cell subset sorted from them (not recorded which). V is TRBV15 and J is TRBJ2-1; 10 nucleotides agree with TRBD1. CDR3 protein: CATSRVGWDRGFYEQFF. DNA of the CDR3: TGTGCCACCAGCAGAGTGGGCTGGGACAGGGGTTTCTATGAGCAGTTCTTC.